This T cell receptor (beta chain) appears in the sequencing data of a study of blood T cell repertoires in COVID-19 (TCRdb year 2020). About the full investigation: Samples covering the acute and convalescent phases of COVID-19 were provided by collaborators in the United States, Italy and Spain. The prospective study material was composed of cDNA or gDNA derived from T cells, B-cell-depleted T cells, or PBMCs. Deeply sampled blood TCRbeta repertoires from subjects exposed to, actively infected with, or recovered from COVID-19 were included in the dataset. A freely available public database, intended as a resource for researchers studying the immune response to SARS-CoV-2, is where the repertoires were released. Samples were obtained from the ongoing ImmuneRACE study (first 160 participants) and from over 1,000 subjects provided by 6 global collaborators. A de-identified subject ID, COVID-19 status, age in years and sex were almost always included in the sample metadata. Where available, HLA class I and class II types were obtained from metadata supplied by the sample provider rather than from assay-based typing. Results the study describes overall, beyond this receptor: The amount of clinical and demographic metadata varied by source and participant and was provided uncurated.

V and J are trimmed by 3 bases and 2 bases, and the gene matches miss 0 bases of the junction. The germline V gene provides CDR1 KGHSH and CDR2 LQKENI. Counted from cysteine to phenylalanine, this CDR3 has 13 amino acids. CDR3 DNA only is kept here, 39 bases in frame from base 1. The collaborating institutions used their own protocols to collect whole blood in K2EDTA tubes. For TCRbeta analysis, collaborator samples were shipped as frozen whole blood, as isolated PBMCs, or as DNA extracted from either sample type. TCRbeta CDR3 regions were amplified from genomic DNA by means of the immunoSEQ Assay, a bias-controlled multiplex PCR. Per the source publication's procedure: Within the assay, amplification of reference gene primers was used to estimate how many nucleated cells each sample contained. To quantify the absolute abundance of each unique TCRbeta CDR3 rearrangement, sequence reads were collapsed and filtered. Productive Simpson clonality was computed per sample as the square root of Simpson's diversity index over productive rearrangements. TCRdb took over this immuneACCESS table, retaining in-frame rearrangements with V and J assigned. Such tables are incomplete; in checked studies, under half of the missing clones stem from an unresolved V gene, and the remainder is unexplained. V, J and clone size were drawn from that table, and D and trimming were deduced from the DNA. The table for this sample lists nearly 200,000 clones; roughly 81% of them were counted only once. The ten largest clones represent around 5.5% of the sample.

Notes on this clone: Its specific antigen is unknown. Nothing much larger sits one base from this clone, and base qualities are not available.

This receptor chain uses TRBV18 and TRBJ1-2; 7 central nucleotides agree with TRBD1. The sequence derives from a woman in her seventies with active or convalescent COVID-19. The specimen sequenced was peripheral blood. The CDR3 protein is CASSPDRNYGYTF. The DNA sequence is given as TGTGCCAGCTCACCGGACAGGAACTATGGCTACACCTTC.